What follows is one TCR beta chain and its context. Its antigen is as yet unknown. The authors generated TCR beta cDNA through 5'RACE template switching with UMIs. TCRdb re-called the 5' RACE reads; one entry per CDR3 protein, DNA not given. The sample spans fewer than 400,000 distinct CDR3 sequences; the ten largest clones claim roughly 5.2%. The sample originates from a study of T cells expressing NK-cell markers. General study points: These clonotypes, the leaders elsewhere, also led the CD3+CD56-NKG2C+ fraction in a few donors.

The CDR3 is 14 amino acids. Germline CDR1 is SGHTA and CDR2 is FQGTGA. The sequenced material came from blood T cells: a sorted CD56 or NKG2C T cell subset, CD4+ or CD8+ T cells, or bulk PBMC T cells (not recorded which). This sequence joins TRBV7-3 and TRBJ1-6. This clonotype was sampled from a man between 18 and 69 years old in good health. The CDR3 reads CASSLRATDSPLHF.